This entry is about one T cell receptor beta chain. The data were produced by immunoSEQ multiplex PCR, yet TCRdb's version contains in-frame clones alone and is incomplete. The sample holds about 160,000 clones; about 85% are singletons and the top ten take 2.5% to 4%. This record belongs to a study of blood T cell repertoires in COVID-19. As for the study in general: Samples taken during acute and convalescent COVID-19 were collected in the United States, Italy and Spain.

Sequenced material: peripheral blood. This receptor was identified in a human donor with acute or convalescent COVID-19. The donor label of this sample is uncertain.

This CDR3 reads CASSSGTGRTGELFF. In DNA, the CDR3 is TGCGCCAGCAGCTCCGGGACAGGGAGAACCGGGGAGCTGTTTTTT. The chain combines TRBV5-1 with TRBJ2-2; 9 nucleotides match TRBD1. J was trimmed by 5 bases and V by 3 bases; bases with no gene match: 5. The CDR3 loop spans 15 amino acids. Germline CDR1 and CDR2: SGHRS and YFSETQ. The complete variable domain, with remaining parts taken from reference TRBV5-1 and TRBJ2-2, reads KAGVTQTPRYLIKTRGQQVTLSCSPISGHRSVSWYQQTPGQGLQFLFEYFSETQRNKGNFPGRFSGRQFSNSRSEMNVSTLELGDSALYLCASSSGTGRTGELFFGEGSRLTVL.